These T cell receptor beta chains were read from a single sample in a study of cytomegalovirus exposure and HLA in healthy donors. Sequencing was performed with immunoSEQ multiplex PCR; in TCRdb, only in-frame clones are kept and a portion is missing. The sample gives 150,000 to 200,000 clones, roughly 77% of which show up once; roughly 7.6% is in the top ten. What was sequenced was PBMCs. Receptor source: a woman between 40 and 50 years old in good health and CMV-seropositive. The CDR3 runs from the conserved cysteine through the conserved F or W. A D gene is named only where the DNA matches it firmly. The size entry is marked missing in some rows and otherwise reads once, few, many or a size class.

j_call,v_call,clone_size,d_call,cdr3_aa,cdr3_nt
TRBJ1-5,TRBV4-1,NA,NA,CASSRGTNAGLGTNQPQHF,TGCGCCAGCAGCCGCGGGACGAACGCAGGGCTCGGGACCAATCAGCCCCAGCATTTT
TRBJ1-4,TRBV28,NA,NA,CASSLHGVEVREKLFF,TGTGCCAGCAGTCTCCACGGGGTTGAAGTTCGGGAAAAACTGTTTTTT
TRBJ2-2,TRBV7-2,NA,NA,CASEEGSTGELFF,TGTGCCAGCGAGGAAGGGAGCACCGGGGAGCTGTTTTTT
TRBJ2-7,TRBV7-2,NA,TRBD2,CASSPMGLTAFGEQYF,TGTGCCAGCAGCCCCATGGGACTAACCGCTTTTGGGGAGCAGTACTTC
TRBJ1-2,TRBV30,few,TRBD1,CAWARVEGARYGYTF,TGTGCCTGGGCCCGAGTAGAGGGGGCACGATATGGCTACACCTTC
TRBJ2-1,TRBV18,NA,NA,CASSPDLGYNEQFF,TGTGCCAGCTCACCGGATCTAGGTTACAATGAGCAGTTCTTC
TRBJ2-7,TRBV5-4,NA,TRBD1,CASSYVQGDEQYF,TGTGCCAGCAGCTACGTCCAGGGGGACGAGCAGTACTTC
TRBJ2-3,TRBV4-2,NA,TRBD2,CASSQAPTSGSSSTDTQYF,TGTGCCAGCAGCCAAGCGCCGACTAGCGGGAGTTCTAGCACAGATACGCAGTATTTT
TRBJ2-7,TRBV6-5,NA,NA,CASKSGAYEQYF,TGTGCCAGCAAGTCAGGGGCCTACGAGCAGTACTTC
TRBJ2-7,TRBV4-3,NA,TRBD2,CASSSGLAGAYEQYF,TGCGCCAGCAGCTCGGGACTAGCGGGAGCCTACGAGCAGTACTTC
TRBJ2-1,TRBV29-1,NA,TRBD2,CSVGGRTPGLAGEQFF,TGCAGCGTTGGGGGCCGGACCCCGGGACTAGCGGGAGAGCAGTTCTTC
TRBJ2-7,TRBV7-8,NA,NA,CASSLFEGGNEQYF,TGTGCCAGCAGCTTATTTGAGGGAGGAAACGAGCAGTACTTC
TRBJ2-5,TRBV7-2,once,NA,CASRAGFTETQYF,TGTGCCAGCAGGGCAGGGTTTACAGAGACCCAGTACTTC
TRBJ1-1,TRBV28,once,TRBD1,CASSFATGKAFF,TGTGCCAGCAGTTTCGCGACAGGGAAAGCTTTCTTT
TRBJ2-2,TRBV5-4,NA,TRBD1,CASSLQGITGELFF,TGTGCCAGCAGCTTACAGGGGATCACCGGGGAGCTGTTTTTT
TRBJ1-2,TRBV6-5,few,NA,CASSQTVNYGYTF,TGTGCCAGCAGTCAAACAGTAAACTATGGCTACACCTTC
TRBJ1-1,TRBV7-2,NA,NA,CASSLDRNTEAFF,TGTGCCAGCAGTCTCGACAGGAACACTGAAGCTTTCTTT
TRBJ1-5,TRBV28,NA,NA,CASSLYAGPRQPQHF,TGTGCCAGCAGTTTATACGCTGGTCCTCGGCAGCCCCAGCATTTT
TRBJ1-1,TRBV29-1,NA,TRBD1,CSVEGSQGAGVNTEAFF,TGCAGCGTTGAAGGGTCCCAGGGGGCCGGAGTGAACACTGAAGCTTTCTTT
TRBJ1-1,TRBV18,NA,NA,CASSPFSDTEAFF,TGTGCCAGCTCACCATTCTCGGACACTGAAGCTTTCTTT
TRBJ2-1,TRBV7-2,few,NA,CASSLEVLALYNEQFF,TGTGCCAGCAGCTTAGAGGTATTAGCGCTCTACAATGAGCAGTTCTTC
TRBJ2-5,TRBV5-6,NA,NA,CASSLKVGSETQYF,TGTGCCAGCAGCTTGAAAGTGGGGAGCGAGACCCAGTACTTC
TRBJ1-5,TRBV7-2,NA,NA,CASSLAGDGQPQHF,TGTGCCAGCAGCTTAGCCGGTGATGGTCAGCCCCAGCATTTT
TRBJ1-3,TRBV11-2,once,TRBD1,CASSWTPGQGIGNTIYF,TGTGCCAGCAGCTGGACCCCGGGACAGGGGATTGGAAACACCATATATTTT
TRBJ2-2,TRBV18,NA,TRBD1,CASSPPTGGDTGELFF,TGTGCCAGCTCACCACCGACAGGGGGTGACACCGGGGAGCTGTTTTTT
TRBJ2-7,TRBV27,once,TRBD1,CASSSPRTGRNEQYF,TGTGCCAGCAGTTCCCCTCGGACAGGGCGCAACGAGCAGTACTTC
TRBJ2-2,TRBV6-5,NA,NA,CASSYSPASVRELFF,TGTGCCAGCAGTTATAGCCCGGCGAGCGTCAGGGAGCTGTTTTTT
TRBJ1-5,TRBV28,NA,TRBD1,CATRDRIRHSNQPQHF,TGTGCCACACGGGACAGGATTCGGCATAGCAATCAGCCCCAGCATTTT
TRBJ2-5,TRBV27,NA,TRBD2,CASTWGGDWKIIGPYQETQYF,TGTGCCAGCACCTGGGGGGGAGACTGGAAAATAATTGGGCCGTACCAAGAGACCCAGTACTTC
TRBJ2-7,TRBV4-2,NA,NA,CASSQGRTGDTYEQYF,TGTGCCAGCAGCCAAGGGAGAACGGGAGACACCTACGAGCAGTACTTC
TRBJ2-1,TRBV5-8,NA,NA,CASSSEYVGREQFF,TGTGCCAGCAGCTCAGAATACGTCGGCAGGGAGCAGTTCTTC
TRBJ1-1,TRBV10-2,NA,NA,CASSATGKGGEAFF,TGCGCCAGCAGTGCTACAGGGAAGGGTGGTGAAGCTTTCTTT
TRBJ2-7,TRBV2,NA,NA,CASGRIGEQYF,TGTGCCAGCGGGAGAATCGGCGAGCAGTACTTC
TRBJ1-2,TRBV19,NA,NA,CASRTPHRDGYTF,TGTGCCAGTAGGACCCCACACAGGGATGGCTACACCTTC
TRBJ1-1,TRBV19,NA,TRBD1,CASSGGQGARGTEAFF,TGTGCCAGCTCAGGAGGACAGGGGGCTCGGGGCACTGAAGCTTTCTTT
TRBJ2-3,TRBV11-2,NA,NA,CASSLDLTAGLSTDTQYF,TGTGCCAGCAGCTTAGATCTAACGGCGGGACTCAGCACAGATACGCAGTATTTT
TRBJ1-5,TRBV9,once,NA,CASSVKRENQPQHF,TGTGCCAGCAGCGTTAAAAGGGAGAATCAGCCCCAGCATTTT
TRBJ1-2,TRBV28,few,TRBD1,CASSSNPGQAFNYGYTF,TGTGCCAGCAGTTCAAACCCGGGACAGGCGTTTAACTATGGCTACACCTTC
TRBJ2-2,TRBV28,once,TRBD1,CASSLVVVVGTATGELFF,TGTGCCAGCAGTTTGGTCGTCGTTGTGGGGACAGCCACCGGGGAGCTGTTTTTT
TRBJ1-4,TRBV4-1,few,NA,CASSQDPDINNEKLFF,TGCGCCAGCAGCCAAGATCCGGACATTAATAATGAAAAACTGTTTTTT
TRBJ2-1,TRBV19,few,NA,CASSNGVSSYNEQFF,TGTGCCAGTAGTAACGGGGTTAGCTCCTACAATGAGCAGTTCTTC
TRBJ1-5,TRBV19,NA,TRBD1,CASRPGQGLSNQPQHF,TGTGCCAGTAGGCCGGGACAGGGGCTTAGCAATCAGCCCCAGCATTTT
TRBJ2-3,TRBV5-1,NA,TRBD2,CASSLVRAGDTDTQYF,TGCGCCAGCAGCTTGGTTCGAGCGGGAGACACAGATACGCAGTATTTT
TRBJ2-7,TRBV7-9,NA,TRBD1,CASSFHPDEGQGSREQYF,TGTGCCAGCAGCTTTCACCCGGATGAGGGACAGGGTTCGCGCGAGCAGTACTTC